This TCR beta chain stems from a study of T cells after posttransplantation cyclophosphamide. The study, taken as a whole, reports: Recipient CMV seropositivity and CMV reactivation strongly tracked TRB clonality. Skin or GI-infiltrating T cells shared few TRB sequences with blood. Donor-recipient repertoire similarity was low at 1-2 months, rising over year one.

From germline, CDR1 is LNHDA and CDR2 SQIVND (reference sequence). This CDR3 is 14 amino acids long. V was clipped by 5 bases and J by 5 bases; unmatched bases: 4. The assay was immunoSEQ multiplex PCR, and TCRdb's table has in-frame clones only and misses some. The data contain around 6,000 clones, roughly 98% of them singletons. This related bone marrow graft donor gave peripheral blood on the day of marrow donation. On this clone: The antigen is not known.

The specimen was memory CD4+ T cells sorted from PBMCs. The V call is TRBV19, the J call TRBJ1-4; the match to TRBD1 covers 8 bases. This clonotype was obtained from a middle-aged man in good health, CMV-negative, and a related stem cell transplant donor. Written as DNA, the CDR3 is TGTGCCAGTAGTCCGACAGGGGCCAATGAAAAACTGTTTTTT. This sequence encodes CASSPTGANEKLFF.